These T cell receptor beta chains were read from a single sample in a study of PD-1 blockade in mismatch repair-deficient tumors. The table came from immunoSEQ multiplex PCR; TCRdb's copy has only in-frame clones and leaves some out. The table has about 84,000 clones, around 85% seen once. The sequences come from peripheral blood, collected 12 weeks after starting pembrolizumab. These receptors were taken from an adult with mismatch repair-deficient cancer. Both conserved end residues are part of each CDR3. D genes are given only for firm matches. Clone size is shown for a subset of rows, as once, few, many or a class of expanded clone.

CDR3 DNA,CDR3 protein,J gene,clone size,V gene,D gene
TGTGCCAGCAGTCGGACAGGGAACACTGAAGCTTTCTTT,CASSRTGNTEAFF,TRBJ1-1,-,TRBV7-9,TRBD1
TGTGCCAGTAGTATGGCTGGGCTCGGGGAGACCCAGTACTTC,CASSMAGLGETQYF,TRBJ2-5,once,TRBV19,-
TGTGCCAGCAGCTTTGATCTGAACTATGGCTACACCTTC,CASSFDLNYGYTF,TRBJ1-2,-,TRBV5-5,-
TGTGCCAGCAGCGCGGACAGCGGGAACACTGAAGCTTTCTTT,CASSADSGNTEAFF,TRBJ1-1,few,TRBV9,-
TGTGCCTGGAGTCTGACAGGGGGCAACACTGAAGCTTTCTTT,CAWSLTGGNTEAFF,TRBJ1-1,-,TRBV30,TRBD1
TGTGCCAGCGGTCTTCAGGGCACAGATACGCAGTATTTT,CASGLQGTDTQYF,TRBJ2-3,-,TRBV6-5,-
TGTGCCAGCAGCTTAGCCGAAGGGTCCGAGCAGTACTTC,CASSLAEGSEQYF,TRBJ2-7,once,TRBV7-8,-
TGTGCCAGCAGCTTAAGCCGGACGGGACTCTCCTACGAGCAGTACTTC,CASSLSRTGLSYEQYF,TRBJ2-7,-,TRBV11-2,-
TGTGCCAGCTCACCAGAGAGGGGAAACACCATATATTTT,CASSPERGNTIYF,TRBJ1-3,-,TRBV18,-
TGCGCCAGCAGTCCATCCGGGGGTAATGAGCAGTTCTTC,CASSPSGGNEQFF,TRBJ2-1,-,TRBV10-1,-
TGTGCCAGCAGCAGATCAGGGGGCACTAATGAAAAACTGTTTTTT,CASSRSGGTNEKLFF,TRBJ1-4,-,TRBV9,TRBD1
TGCAGCGTTGAGGTTGACACAGATACGCAGTATTTT,CSVEVDTDTQYF,TRBJ2-3,-,TRBV29-1,-
TGTGCCAGAAGCTCAGGGACTAGCGGGAAGACCAATGAGCAGTTCTTC,CARSSGTSGKTNEQFF,TRBJ2-1,-,TRBV7-5,-
TGTGCCAGCAGAGGGACAGGGTCTGTCGGGGAGCTGTTTTTT,CASRGTGSVGELFF,TRBJ2-2,-,TRBV6-1,TRBD1
TGTGCCAGCAGCTTGTGGACAGGTAATGAGCAGTTCTTC,CASSLWTGNEQFF,TRBJ2-1,-,TRBV5-4,TRBD1
TGTGCCAGCAGTATCACCACAGATACGCAGTATTTT,CASSITTDTQYF,TRBJ2-3,-,TRBV11-3,-
TGTGCCAGCAGCCCCGACAGGGTCCTAACGACTAGCGGGAGTGGCGATGAGCAGTTCTTC,CASSPDRVLTTSGSGDEQFF,TRBJ2-1,-,TRBV7-8,TRBD2
TGTGCCAGTAGTTTCCGACTAGCTGAAGAGCAGTACTTC,CASSFRLAEEQYF,TRBJ2-5,-,TRBV19,TRBD2
TGTGCCAGCAGCAGCACCGGGACAGGGGGCTACGAGCAGTACTTC,CASSSTGTGGYEQYF,TRBJ2-7,-,TRBV5-6,TRBD1
TGTGCCGGCGCTCCAAATACCTACGAGCAGTACTTC,CAGAPNTYEQYF,TRBJ2-7,-,TRBV21-1,-
TGTGCCAGCAGTGAACACGGGTTGGGAGGTCAGCCCCAGCATTTT,CASSEHGLGGQPQHF,TRBJ1-5,many,TRBV6-1,-
TGTGCTAGTGGTTTGGTACAAGGAGGCAATCAGCCCCAGCATTTT,CASGLVQGGNQPQHF,TRBJ1-5,few,TRBV12-5,-
TGTGCCTGGAGTAACAGGGTGGATGAAAAACTGTTTTTT,CAWSNRVDEKLFF,TRBJ1-4,-,TRBV30,-
TGTGCCAGCACAACCGGGACAGGTCCCACAGATACGCAGTATTTT,CASTTGTGPTDTQYF,TRBJ2-3,-,TRBV6-5,TRBD1
TGTGCCAGCAGGGCGGGACTAGCGGGAGTCGATGAGCAGTTCTTC,CASRAGLAGVDEQFF,TRBJ2-1,-,TRBV2,TRBD2
TGTGCCAGCAGTGACGGGACAGTCTGTAACTATGGCTACACCTTC,CASSDGTVCNYGYTF,TRBJ1-2,-,TRBV6-4,TRBD1
TGTGCCAGCAGCCGTCCAGGGACAGCCTATGGCTACACCTTC,CASSRPGTAYGYTF,TRBJ1-2,-,TRBV7-2,TRBD1
TGTGCCAGCAGCGCAGCGGGGGGCCACACCGGGGAGCTGTTTTTT,CASSAAGGHTGELFF,TRBJ2-2,-,TRBV9,TRBD2
TGCGCCAGCAGCCAAGATTGGGGCGGGCCCACCATATATTTT,CASSQDWGGPTIYF,TRBJ1-3,-,TRBV4-1,-
TGTGCCAGCAGCCCCCAGGACAGGAACACTGAAGCTTTCTTT,CASSPQDRNTEAFF,TRBJ1-1,-,TRBV9,-
TGTGCCATCAGTGATGGACAGGGCCTGGGGGATGAAAAACTGTTTTTT,CAISDGQGLGDEKLFF,TRBJ1-4,-,TRBV10-3,TRBD1
TGTGCCAGCAGCGTAGCTGCGGTTGGGAACACTGAAGCTTTCTTT,CASSVAAVGNTEAFF,TRBJ1-1,-,TRBV9,-
TGTGCCAGCAGTTCGGACAGGGTGGTGGAGGACACTGAAGCTTTCTTT,CASSSDRVVEDTEAFF,TRBJ1-1,-,TRBV6-5,TRBD1